This T cell receptor beta chain was profiled in a study of blood T cell repertoires in COVID-19. Study-wide background: Samples of COVID-19 (acute and convalescent) were obtained from the United States, Italy and Spain.

V shed 3 bases and J shed 5 bases, with 22 bases lying between them. The V gene's germline CDR1 is MDHEN and CDR2 SYDVKM. The CDR3 covers 17 residues. In the original workflow: Amplification of reference gene primers was used by the study to estimate nucleated cell counts. The table came from immunoSEQ multiplex PCR; TCRdb's copy has only in-frame clones and leaves some out. The DNA was the basis for D and trimming; V, J and clone size are from that table. The sample shows about 330,000 clones, 75% to 90% of them seen only once. Recovered status applied to Cohort 3 donors who had two consecutive negative PCRs. It also applied to those with clearance or with symptom resolution.

V and J are TRBV28 and TRBJ1-1; tentatively, D is TRBD1 (5 bases). The sequenced sample was PBMCs or T cells enriched from blood (not recorded which). The sequence came from a man aged 30-40 years who had recovered from COVID-19. The CDR3 region has the DNA TGTGCCAGCAGTTTTCAGGGCCAGGTTACAAGGGGTACTGAAGCTTTCTTT. Its protein is CASSFQGQVTRGTEAFF.